This T cell receptor beta chain was sequenced for a study of CD8 T cells in ankylosing spondylitis. TCR beta libraries were made by quantitative 5'-RACE with molecular barcodes. Using its own MiXCR run on the 5' RACE reads, TCRdb lists one record per CDR3 protein. Among approximately 200,000 distinct CDR3 sequences, more than 10% were seen once, and the ten largest hold more than 15%. Overall study findings and caveats: Earlier reports found some motif variants in synovial fluid and blood in reactive arthritis. The study identified a TCR beta motif of seven or eight highly homologous variants that appeared characteristic of ankylosing spondylitis blood.

This clonotype occurred a few times. Its antigen is unidentified. This clonotype originated in a male donor with ankylosing spondylitis or in good health (not recorded which). The specimen was blood, either unsorted or a sorted T cell fraction (not recorded which).

The CDR3: CAWDFTGFYEQYF. CDR3 nucleotides: TGTGCCTGGGACTTCACAGGGTTCTACGAGCAGTACTTC. The chain is built from TRBV30 and TRBJ2-7; D is possibly TRBD1 (6 bases). This CDR3 region has 13 residues. The germline gives CDR1 GTSNPN, CDR2 SVGIG (reference sequence). Deletions cut 5 bases from V and 3 bases from J, with 14 bases between.